These 11 T cell receptor beta chains were all obtained from the same sample, sequenced in a study of T cells in tuberculosis. Time point described: new active TB diagnosis, blood taken before or within 7 days of starting treatment. TCRdb keeps only in-frame clones here, not all; method: immunoSEQ multiplex PCR. The repertoire holds around 33,000 clones, with roughly nine tenths as singletons. Here the sequenced sample was PBMCs, taken at tuberculosis diagnosis. These receptors came from an adult with tuberculosis. Some clones in this sample may be carry-over from other donors' samples.

The chain uses TRBV9 and TRBJ2-1; 8 bases line up with TRBD1. V was clipped by 0 bases and J by 0 bases; unmatched bases: 5. The germline CDR1 and CDR2 sequences are SGDLS and YYNGEE. The CDR3 is made up of 17 amino acids. CDR3 protein: CASSVGHRGSSYNEQFF. CDR3 sequence (DNA): TGTGCCAGCAGCGTAGGCCACAGGGGGAGCTCCTACAATGAGCAGTTCTTC. The complete variable domain, with remaining parts taken from reference TRBV9 and TRBJ2-1, reads DSGVTQTPKHLITATGQRVTLRCSPRSGDLSVYWYQQSLDQGLQFLIQYYNGEERAKGNILERFSAQQFPDLHSELNLSSLELGDSALYFCASSVGHRGSSYNEQFFGPGTRLTVL.

The chain has TRBV19 and TRBJ1-1; 8 nucleotides agree with TRBD1. The junction had 2 bases not matched to a gene; V was cut back by 7 bases and J by 1 base. The germline CDR1 and CDR2 sequences are LNHDA and SQIVND (reference sequence). This CDR3 has 13 residues. The CDR3 DNA reads as TGTGCCAGTAACGACAGGGGGAACACTGAAGCTTTCTTT. This codes for CASNDRGNTEAFF.

The chain has TRBV27 and TRBJ1-6, with 7 bases identical to TRBD1. With V trimmed by 4 bases and J by 6 bases, 6 bases remained unmatched. Germline V gene sequence: CDR1 MNHEY, CDR2 SMNVEV (reference sequence). This CDR3 contains 15 residues. The CDR3 nucleotides read TGTGCCAGCAGTTCCTACAGGGGTGCTAATTCACCCCTCCACTTT. This codes for CASSSYRGANSPLHF.

This chain uses TRBV19 with TRBJ1-6; 8 bases align to TRBD1. J lost 9 bases, V lost 6 bases, and 4 bases had no gene match. This CDR3 spans 13 amino acids. Per germline, CDR1 LNHDA and CDR2 SQIVND (reference sequence). CDR3 protein: CASRDRGFSPLHF. For the CDR3, the DNA is TGTGCCAGTAGAGACAGGGGATTTTCACCCCTCCACTTT.

V and J are TRBV19 and TRBJ2-5, with 12 bases lining up with TRBD1. V lost 4 bases and J lost 5; bases outside the gene matches: 5. The CDR3 totals 15 residues. Germline assignment: CDR1 LNHDA and CDR2 SQIVND (reference sequence). The CDR3 region is CASSTGTGGRETQYF. CDR3 nucleotides: TGTGCCAGTAGTACCGGGACAGGGGGCCGCGAGACCCAGTACTTC.

J is TRBJ1-2 and V is TRBV29-1; D is uncertain. The CDR3 contains 11 residues. Germline CDR1 and CDR2: SQVTM and ANQGSEA. V was shortened by 7 bases and J by 5 bases, with 11 bases between the two germline ends. CDR3 DNA sequence: TGCAGCGGTTCAGTCCGTTATGGCTACACCTTC. The encoded protein is CSGSVRYGYTF.

V gene TRBV5-6 combines with J gene TRBJ1-1; no definite D call. The CDR3 has 13 amino acids. The V end was cut by 0 bases, the J end by 4 bases, with 7 bases between. CDR1 SGHDT and CDR2 YYEEEE come from the germline V gene. CDR3 nucleotide sequence: TGTGCCAGCAGCTTGGGTCGGGGCACTGAAGCTTTCTTT. This gives the protein CASSLGRGTEAFF.

The genes are TRBV6-5 and TRBJ2-2, with a possible D match to TRBD2 (7 bases). The CDR3 extends over 14 amino acids. V was trimmed by 2 bases and J by 7 bases, leaving 11 bases between them. Looked up from germline, CDR1 is MNHEY and CDR2 is SVGAGI. In DNA, the CDR3 is TGTGCCAGCAGTTACGGGGGGGCTGGCGGGGAGCTGTTTTTT. Translated, it gives CASSYGGAGGELFF.

V is TRBV27 and J is TRBJ1-6; the match to TRBD1 covers 12 bases. The germline V gene encodes CDR1 MNHEY and CDR2 SMNVEV (reference sequence). This CDR3 spans 14 amino acids. Trimming removed 3 bases from V and 10 bases from J; junction bases left unmatched: 1. CDR3 protein: CASSLGQGASPLHF. The CDR3 nucleotides are TGTGCCAGCAGTTTGGGACAGGGGGCCTCACCCCTCCACTTT.

This clone was observed a handful of times. V gene TRBV6-4 combines with J gene TRBJ2-7, with unresolved D. From germline, CDR1 is MRHNA and CDR2 SNTAGT. The CDR3 covers 12 residues. CDR3 in DNA: TGTGAGCGAGGTCGCAGATCCTACGAGCAGTACTTC. This codes for CERGRRSYEQYF.

The chain joins TRBV29-1 to TRBJ2-2, with D tentatively TRBD1 (6 bases). Germline V gene lookup returns CDR1 SQVTM and CDR2 ANQGSEA. This CDR3 spans 12 amino acids. The CDR3, as DNA: TGCAGTGAGGACAGTAACACCGGGGAGCTGTTTTTT. Translated: CSEDSNTGELFF.